The 20 T cell receptor beta chains below come from one sample, sequenced in a study of T cell responses to AZD1222 COVID-19 vaccine. The repertoire was sequenced with immunoSEQ multiplex PCR; TCRdb's copy has only in-frame clones and lacks some. The sample includes under 100,000 clones, roughly 84% of them seen just once. Here the sequenced sample was peripheral blood, taken on day 0 of AZD1222 vaccination. Source of these receptors: an adult in good health.

The chain combines TRBV15 with TRBJ2-5, with a weak D call TRBD1 (6 bases). CDR3 size: 15 residues. V was clipped by 2 bases and J by 5 bases, with 15 bases between them. CDR1 is LNHNV and CDR2 is YYDKDF in the germline V gene (reference sequence). The CDR3 region is CATSRQWGQGETQYF. For the CDR3, the DNA is TGTGCCACCAGCAGACAATGGGGACAAGGCGAGACCCAGTACTTC.

In this sample, this clone turned up once. CDR3 amino acids: CASSQKFREIYNEQFF. In nucleotides, the CDR3 is TGTGCCAGCAGCCAAAAGTTTAGGGAGATCTACAATGAGCAGTTCTTC. The chain carries TRBV3-1 (or the pseudogene TRBV3-2) and TRBJ2-1; the D gene is possibly TRBD2 (5 bases). The CDR3 is made up of 16 amino acids. V was cut by 2 bases and J by 3 bases, with 14 bases left in between. Per the germline V gene, CDR1 is LGHDT and CDR2 is YNNKEL (reference sequence).

V is TRBV11-2 and J is TRBJ2-7; 7 nucleotides align to TRBD1. This CDR3 is built from 14 residues. Germline-derived CDR1 and CDR2 are SGHAT and FQNNGV. The J segment lost 7 bases and the V segment lost 4 bases, leaving 10 bases of the junction unmatched. Here the CDR3 reads CASSYARGMWEQYF. The CDR3 region has the DNA TGTGCCAGCAGCTACGCCAGGGGGATGTGGGAGCAGTACTTC.

This clone was seen only once. This chain's CDR3 is CSVSGNYGYTF. The CDR3 region has the DNA TGCAGTGTGTCAGGGAACTATGGCTACACCTTC. V is TRBV20-1 and J is TRBJ1-2; possible D gene TRBD1, 5 bases. The CDR3 sequence is 11 residues long. Trimming left V 7 bases short and J 2 bases short, with 8 bases between. Germline-derived CDR1 and CDR2 are DFQATT and SNEGSKA (reference sequence).

The chain employs TRBV11-2 and TRBJ1-1; D is uncertain. V shed 2 bases and J shed 1 base, with 8 bases lying between them. CDR1 and CDR2 from the germline V gene are SGHAT and FQNNGV. The CDR3 spans 14 residues. CDR3 in amino acids: CASSLISPNTEAFF. The DNA of the CDR3 is TGTGCCAGCAGCTTAATCAGCCCGAACACTGAAGCTTTCTTT.

This chain connects TRBV4-2 to TRBJ1-4; possibly TRBD1 for D (6 bases). V was shortened by 5 bases and J by 7 bases, with 23 bases between the two germline ends. The germline CDR1 and CDR2 sequences are LGHNA and YNFKEQ. This CDR3 is 17 amino acids long. CDR3 loop: CASSKTPGRGGAEKLFF. The CDR3 DNA is TGTGCCAGCAGCAAAACCCCGGGCAGGGGCGGCGCTGAAAAACTGTTTTTT.

For the CDR3, the DNA is TGTGCCAGCAGTTTAGCCCTACGTGGCTATGGCTACACCTTC. Translation gives CASSLALRGYGYTF. The chain links TRBV28 to TRBJ1-2; D not certain. V was clipped by 2 bases and J by 4 bases, with 11 bases between them. The CDR3 runs 14 residues. Germline assignment: CDR1 MDHEN and CDR2 SYDVKM.

The V gene is TRBV30, the J gene TRBJ1-3, with TRBD1 as a possible D gene (5 bases). Germline V gene data show CDR1 as GTSNPN and CDR2 as SVGIG (reference sequence). Trimming removed 3 bases at V and 3 bases at J, with 12 bases between. CDR3 length equals 14 residues. In DNA, the CDR3 is TGTGCCTGGAGCGCAGGGCAAAATGGAAACACCATATATTTT. It is translated as CAWSAGQNGNTIYF.

The V call is TRBV7-6, the J call TRBJ1-5; 7 bases map to TRBD1. Germline V gene sequence: CDR1 SGHVS, CDR2 FNYEAQ. The length of the CDR3 is 15 residues. V lost 1 base and J lost 6; bases outside the gene matches: 6. The CDR3 nucleotides are TGTGCCAGCAGCTTAGTAACAGGGGTTTTTCAGCCCCAGCATTTT. It translates to CASSLVTGVFQPQHF.

This clone was seen once. V and J are TRBV6-5 and TRBJ1-1; D is unclear. Trimming took off 4 bases at V and 11 bases at J, with 11 bases between the two ends. The CDR3 has 11 residues. Germline CDR1 reads MNHEY; CDR2 reads SVGAGI. The CDR3 coding sequence is TGTGCCAGCAGTTGGGAGGGTGCCGCTTTCTTT. It codes for CASSWEGAAFF.

The chain links TRBV4-3 to TRBJ1-6; D gene ambiguous. The germline gives CDR1 LGHNA, CDR2 YSLEER. The CDR3 totals 20 residues. V was pared by 1 base and J by 1 base, with 20 bases between. CDR3 DNA: TGCGCCAGCAGCCAAGCACCCGGGGAAACAATTGGGTCCTATAATTCACCCCTCCACTTT. Translation gives CASSQAPGETIGSYNSPLHF.

This chain uses TRBV4-1 with TRBJ2-3; the D is unclear. Trimming stripped 3 bases from V and 6 bases from J, with 7 bases between. In germline, CDR1 is MGHRA, CDR2 YSYEKL. CDR3 length: 12 residues. The CDR3: CASSHLRDTQYF. As DNA, the CDR3 is TGCGCCAGCAGCCACCTCCGGGATACGCAGTATTTT.

This rearrangement joins TRBV3-1 (or the pseudogene TRBV3-2) to TRBJ1-1; D not certain. The germline CDR1 and CDR2 sequences are LGHDT and YNNKEL (reference sequence). The CDR3 consists of 13 residues. V shed 2 bases and J shed 5 bases, with 9 bases lying between them. The CDR3 DNA reads TGTGCCAGCAGCCAATTCGGAAAGACTGAAGCTTTCTTT. This sequence encodes CASSQFGKTEAFF.

The chain combines TRBV2 with TRBJ1-4; D may be TRBD1 (6 bases). Germline CDR1 reads SNHLY; CDR2 reads FYNNEI. The CDR3 is made up of 13 amino acids. Trimming pared 10 bases from V and 6 bases from J, leaving 15 bases between. CDR3 nucleotide sequence: TGTGCCACCAACGGGGACACTTATGAAAAACTGTTTTTT. Its protein is CATNGDTYEKLFF.

The CDR3 DNA follows: TGTGCCAGCAGCTTCCTATCGACAGGGGGTGGATATGAGCAGTACTTC. Its protein is CASSFLSTGGGYEQYF. This sequence joins TRBV7-8 and TRBJ2-7; 9 nucleotides line up with TRBD1. The junction had 13 bases not matched to a gene; V was cut back by 3 bases and J by 7 bases. The CDR3 covers 16 residues. The germline V gene encodes CDR1 SGHVS and CDR2 FQNEAQ.

The chain couples TRBV4-2 to TRBJ2-6; possibly TRBD1 or TRBD2 for D (7 bases each). The germline CDR1 and CDR2 sequences are LGHNA and YNFKEQ. This CDR3 spans 19 amino acids. The ends were cut back, 1 base at V and 1 base at J, with 17 bases in the middle. CDR3 sequence (DNA): TGTGCCAGCAGCCAAGTAGGACTAGGGGGCTCGTCTGGGGCCAACGTCCTGACTTTC. Translated, it gives CASSQVGLGGSSGANVLTF.

V usage is TRBV6-1 and J usage is TRBJ2-3; 12 bases align to TRBD2. CDR3 length: 15 amino acids. V lost 3 bases, J lost 5 bases, and 3 bases stayed unmatched. Germline CDR1 reads MNHNS; CDR2 reads SASEGT. This CDR3 is CASSDLAGGGDTQYF. Written as DNA, the CDR3 is TGTGCCAGCAGTGACCTAGCGGGGGGGGGAGATACGCAGTATTTT.

The rearrangement joins TRBV11-3 to TRBJ1-6, with D uncertain. The germline V gene has CDR1 SGHNT and CDR2 YENEEA. V dropped 1 base and J dropped 5 bases, with 9 bases sitting between them. The CDR3 length is 15 residues. The CDR3 reads CASSLGRTDNSPLHF. The CDR3 nucleotides read TGTGCCAGCAGCTTAGGGCGTACAGATAATTCACCCCTCCACTTT.

The chain carries TRBV9 and TRBJ1-1; D gene uncertain. V was clipped by 4 bases and J by 4 bases, with 11 bases between them. Germline V gives CDR1 SGDLS, CDR2 YYNGEE. This CDR3 has 13 amino acids. CDR3 DNA sequence: TGTGCCAGCAGCTTCTCAGTGACCACTGAAGCTTTCTTT. It specifies CASSFSVTTEAFF.

This clone occurred once. CDR3 region: CASSLGTSGGANEQFF. CDR3 coding DNA: TGCGCCAGCAGCTTGGGGACTAGCGGGGGGGCCAATGAGCAGTTCTTC. V and J are TRBV5-1 and TRBJ2-1; 15 positions match TRBD2. CDR1 SGHRS and CDR2 YFSETQ come from the germline V gene. Unmatched junction bases numbered 1, after V lost 0 bases and J lost 6 bases. The CDR3 has 16 residues. Together with reference TRBV5-1 and TRBJ2-1, the CDR3 gives the full variable domain: KAGVTQTPRYLIKTRGQQVTLSCSPISGHRSVSWYQQTPGQGLQFLFEYFSETQRNKGNFPGRFSGRQFSNSRSEMNVSTLELGDSALYLCASSLGTSGGANEQFFGPGTRLTVL.